The 22 T cell receptor beta chains below all came from one sample that was sequenced in a study of T cell repertoires in cytomegalovirus infection. Their specific antigens are unknown. One entry per CDR3 protein results from TCRdb running MiXCR on the reads. The repertoire holds around 800,000 distinct CDR3 sequences, with roughly 33% as singletons. Source: cultured CD8+ T cells from PBMCs, taken from culture after CMV antigen stimulation. The receptors here all came from a human donor in good health (CMV status not recorded). Some clones in this sample may be carry-over from other donors' samples.

This rearrangement joins TRBV12-3 or TRBV12-4 to TRBJ2-5; tentatively, D is TRBD2 (6 bases). The CDR3 extends over 19 amino acids. Trimming cost V 4 bases and J 4 bases, with 28 bases left between them. In DNA form, the CDR3 reads TGTGCCAGCAGTTCGTCCCTCATGTTGGAGGGGAGAAGTCCAGAGACCCAGTACTTC. It specifies CASSSSLMLEGRSPETQYF.

To note about this clonotype: No conserved phenylalanine or tryptophan is present at the end of the CDR3, so a read error is the likely explanation. The CDR3 DNA reads as TGTGCCAGTAGTTTCGGCCCGGCAGGGGGAAACACCATATATTTA. Residues: CASSFGPAGGNTIYL. This chain links TRBV19 with TRBJ1-3, with D possibly TRBD1 on 5 matching bases. This CDR3 contains 15 residues. Trimming took 5 bases from V and 4 from J, leaving 15 bases between them. CDR1 is LNHDA and CDR2 is SQIVND in the germline V gene (reference sequence).

The CDR3 DNA reads TGCAGTGCTAAATTCTACATCGATGCTTTCTTT. Its protein product is CSAKFYIDAFF. The chain recombines TRBV20-1 with TRBJ1-1; D gene uncertain. Germline V gives CDR1 DFQATT, CDR2 SNEGSKA (reference sequence). There are 11 residues in the CDR3. With 4 bases removed from V and 11 bases from J, the gap between germline ends came to 14 bases.

The chain links TRBV12-3 or TRBV12-4 to TRBJ1-1; D is perhaps TRBD1 (6 bases). This CDR3 spans 13 amino acids. Trimming stripped 6 bases from V and 6 bases from J, with 14 bases between. The CDR3 is CASSAPGVSEAFF. The DNA for the CDR3 is TGTGCCAGCAGCGCCCCAGGGGTGTCTGAAGCTTTCTTT.

This clonotype appeared a few times. V and J are TRBV2 and TRBJ2-2; no reliable D call. Germline CDR1 and CDR2: SNHLY and FYNNEI. V was clipped by 4 bases and J by 6 bases, with 6 bases between them. The CDR3 is 12 amino acids. This CDR3 is CASSGVPGELFF. The CDR3 nucleotides read TGTGCCAGCAGTGGAGTTCCCGGGGAGCTGTTTTTT.

As for this clonotype: The germline gene is not matched at one end of the junction; a read error may be the cause. The rearrangement joins TRBV20-1 to TRBJ2-7, with 7 bases lining up with TRBD2. Germline assignment: CDR1 DFQATT and CDR2 SNEGSKA (reference sequence). This CDR3 has 13 residues. CDR3 sequence: CSARAGSSYEQYF. The DNA for the CDR3 is TGCAGTGCGAGAGCGGGGAGCTCCTACGAGCAGTACTTC.

The V and J genes are TRBV5-1 and TRBJ2-1; D is tentatively TRBD1 or TRBD2 (7 bases each). Germline CDR1 and CDR2: SGHRS and YFSETQ. Trimming pared 4 bases from V and 9 bases from J, leaving 23 bases between. CDR3 size: 16 residues. The CDR3 DNA sequence: TGCGCCAGCAGCCCATCACCCAGGGGGGGGCGGTCTGAGCAGTTCTTC. Translated: CASSPSPRGGRSEQFF. Complete variable domain (other parts from reference TRBV5-1 and TRBJ2-1): KAGVTQTPRYLIKTRGQQVTLSCSPISGHRSVSWYQQTPGQGLQFLFEYFSETQRNKGNFPGRFSGRQFSNSRSEMNVSTLELGDSALYLCASSPSPRGGRSEQFFGPGTRLTVL.

V and J are TRBV7-6 and TRBJ1-2; possible D gene TRBD1, 5 bases. V lost 5 bases to trimming and J lost 4 bases, with 14 bases between them. The CDR3 runs to 14 residues. From germline, CDR1 is SGHVS and CDR2 FNYEAQ. The CDR3 protein is CASSPGDGGYGYTF. The CDR3 nucleotides are TGTGCCAGCAGCCCCGGCGATGGGGGCTATGGCTACACCTTC.

This clonotype has a count of ten or more. The chain carries TRBV19 and TRBJ1-1; TRBD1 aligns across 7 bases. Germline V CDR1 and CDR2: LNHDA, SQIVND (reference sequence). This CDR3 has 14 amino acids. J gave up 1 base and V 7 bases, and 6 bases lay outside the gene matches. The CDR3 DNA is TGTGCCAGTAATTACAGGGGACCGAACACTGAAGCTTTCTTT. It translates to CASNYRGPNTEAFF.

In this sample, this clonotype turned up a few times. The chain recombines TRBV6-6 with TRBJ2-5; D uncertain. CDR3 length: 14 residues. The V end lost 6 bases, the J end lost 4 bases, and 15 bases lay between the germline ends. In germline, CDR1 is MNHNY, CDR2 SVGAGI (reference sequence). CDR3 region: CASSPTTRLETQYF. The CDR3 nucleotides are TGTGCCAGCAGCCCCACGACAAGACTAGAGACCCAGTACTTC.

This clonotype was detected a few times. The genes are TRBV6-6 and TRBJ1-2; no firm D call. V was shortened by 7 bases and J by 5 bases, with 20 bases between the two germline ends. Germline V gives CDR1 MNHNY, CDR2 SVGAGI (reference sequence). The CDR3 is 15 amino acids. CDR3 loop: CASNSDRGRVYGYTF. The DNA of the CDR3 is TGTGCCAGCAACTCAGACCGTGGGCGCGTTTATGGCTACACCTTC.

This clonotype has only a few counts. The chain has TRBV3-1 and TRBJ2-3, with a possible D match to TRBD1 (5 bases). V lost 0 bases and J 2 bases, leaving 9 bases between the germline ends. The CDR3 sequence is 15 residues long. Per the germline V gene, CDR1 is LGHDT and CDR2 is YNNKEL (reference sequence). In DNA form, the CDR3 reads TGTGCCAGCAGCCAAGAAGGGGCGACCACAGATACGCAGTATTTT. It codes for CASSQEGATTDTQYF.

CDR3 in DNA: TGTGCCAGCAGCCTCTACCCACTTCTGACTAGCGGGGGAATTTTCCGCTACGAGCAGTACTTC. This encodes CASSLYPLLTSGGIFRYEQYF. This chain uses TRBV7-9 with TRBJ2-7, with TRBD2 matching 12 bases. The CDR3 loop spans 21 amino acids. Per the germline V gene, CDR1 is SEHNR and CDR2 is FQNEAQ (reference sequence). Trimming took 5 bases from V and 3 from J; bases not matched to a gene: 23.

This clonotype was detected once. The rearrangement links TRBV6-8 to TRBJ2-5; D might be TRBD2 (5 bases). With 2 bases removed from V and 5 bases from J, the gap between germline ends came to 12 bases. Looked up from germline, CDR1 is MNHGY and CDR2 is SAAAGT. The CDR3 is 14 amino acids. This chain's CDR3 is CASSYDAGPETQYF. The CDR3 DNA reads TGTGCCAGCAGTTACGACGCGGGCCCCGAGACCCAGTACTTC.

This clonotype was counted between two and nine times. The gene calls are TRBV7-8 and TRBJ1-2; 10 bases match TRBD1. The CDR3 runs 20 residues. With V trimmed by 2 bases and J by 6 bases, 21 bases remained unmatched. Germline V gene lookup returns CDR1 SGHVS and CDR2 FQNEAQ. CDR3 loop: CASSLSRSETGGLYGDGYTF. Here the CDR3 DNA reads TGTGCCAGCAGCTTATCTAGGTCGGAGACAGGGGGCCTGTATGGCGATGGCTACACCTTC.

The J gene is TRBJ1-1, the V gene TRBV29-1, with D hard to call. Germline CDR1 reads SQVTM; CDR2 reads ANQGSEA. V gave up 4 bases and J gave up 6 bases, with 12 bases separating them. CDR3 size: 12 residues. The CDR3 sequence: CSVVKVSPEAFF. The CDR3 nucleotides are TGCAGCGTTGTAAAGGTGTCTCCTGAAGCTTTCTTT.

This clonotype was counted only a few times. This chain uses TRBV19 with TRBJ1-5, with D hard to call. This CDR3 contains 16 residues. The V gene's germline CDR1 is LNHDA and CDR2 SQIVND (reference sequence). V gave up 3 bases and J gave up 0 bases, with 12 bases separating them. CDR3 in amino acids: CASSIVAAGSNQPQHF. The CDR3 DNA reads as TGTGCCAGTAGTATTGTCGCCGCCGGTAGCAATCAGCCCCAGCATTTT.

There are a few counts of this clonotype. V is TRBV12-3 or TRBV12-4 and J is TRBJ2-1; 9 bases are a match to TRBD2. The CDR3 contains 16 residues. J was trimmed by 5 bases and V by 1 base; bases with no gene match: 6. CDR3 sequence (DNA): TGTGCCAGCAGTTTAGTTGCAGCGGGGGGTGACAATGAGCAGTTCTTC. Translation: CASSLVAAGGDNEQFF.

This chain uses TRBV6-5 with TRBJ1-5; 7 nucleotides match TRBD1. This CDR3 is 16 amino acids long. The junction had 7 bases not matched to a gene; V was cut back by 5 bases and J by 0 bases. Per the germline V gene, CDR1 is MNHEY and CDR2 is SVGAGI. CDR3 sequence: CASSTDRAHSNQPQHF. DNA for the CDR3: TGTGCCAGCAGTACCGACAGGGCCCATAGCAATCAGCCCCAGCATTTT.

The gene calls are TRBV4-3 and TRBJ1-4; a possible D gene is TRBD1 (5 bases). Germline V gene lookup returns CDR1 LGHNA and CDR2 YSLEER. CDR3 length: 14 amino acids. V was clipped by 4 bases and J by 5 bases, with 11 bases between them. The DNA of the CDR3 is TGCGCCAGCAGCCTCGGGGCAAACAATGAAAAACTGTTTTTT. Translating it yields CASSLGANNEKLFF.

This clonotype has just one count. CDR3 DNA: TGTGCCACCAGTGACCCGGGACAGGGGGGCACCGGGGAGCTGTTTTTT. Residues: CATSDPGQGGTGELFF. This sequence joins TRBV24-1 and TRBJ2-2, with 11 bases lining up with TRBD1. This CDR3 is 16 amino acids long. Germline V gene lookup returns CDR1 KGHDR and CDR2 SFDVKD. V trimming: 4 bases; J trimming: 4 bases; junction bases outside the gene matches: 4.

The chain couples TRBV2 to TRBJ1-2; 7 bases are shared with TRBD1. This CDR3 comprises 14 residues. Germline V gives CDR1 SNHLY, CDR2 FYNNEI. Trimming removed 7 bases from V and 4 bases from J; junction bases left unmatched: 9. CDR3 in amino acids: CASTRGDSLYGYTF. The CDR3 nucleotides are TGTGCCAGCACGCGTGGGGACAGCCTCTATGGCTACACCTTC.